The present TCR beta chain was sequenced within a study of T cells in Graves' hyperthyroidism and ophthalmopathy. Amplified regions were TCR beta CDR3 sequences from RNA transcripts. The TCR CDR3 was amplified in a first-round RT-PCR using the HTBI primer set. TCRdb fed the multiplex PCR reads into MiXCR, producing one record per CDR3 protein. The repertoire includes around 760,000 distinct CDR3 sequences, approximately 40% of them detected once, and around a third sits in the top ten. With 5 bases removed from V and 5 bases from J, the gap between germline ends came to 13 bases. CDR1 is LGHNA and CDR2 is YSLEER in the germline V gene. The length of the CDR3 is 13 residues. Exclusion criteria comprised uncontrolled infection, other autoimmune disease, pregnancy or lactation.

The sequencing sample was made of blood. The TCR comes from a woman in her 40s with Graves' hyperthyroidism. The rearrangement uses TRBV4-3 and TRBJ2-7; D perhaps matches TRBD1 (8 bases). Here the CDR3 reads CASSYTGGDEQYF. CDR3 nucleotides: TGCGCCAGCAGCTACACAGGGGGGGACGAGCAGTACTTC.